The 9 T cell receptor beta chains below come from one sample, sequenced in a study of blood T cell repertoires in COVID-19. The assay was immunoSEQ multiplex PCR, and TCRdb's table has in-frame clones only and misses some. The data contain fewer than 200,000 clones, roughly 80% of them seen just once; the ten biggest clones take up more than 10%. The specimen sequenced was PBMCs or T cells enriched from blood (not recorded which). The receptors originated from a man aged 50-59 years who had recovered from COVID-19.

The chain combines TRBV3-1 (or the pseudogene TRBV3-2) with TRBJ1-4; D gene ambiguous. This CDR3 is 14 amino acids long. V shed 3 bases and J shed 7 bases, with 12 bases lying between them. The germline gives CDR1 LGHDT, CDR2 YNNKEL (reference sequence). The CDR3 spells CASSQGYGSEKLFF. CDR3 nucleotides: TGTGCCAGCAGCCAGGGCTATGGGAGTGAAAAACTGTTTTTT.

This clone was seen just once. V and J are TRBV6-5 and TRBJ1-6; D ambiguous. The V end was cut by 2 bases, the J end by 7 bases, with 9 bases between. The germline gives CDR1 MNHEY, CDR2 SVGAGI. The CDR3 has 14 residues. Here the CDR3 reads CASSYQMVNSPLHF. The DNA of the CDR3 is TGTGCCAGCAGTTACCAGATGGTGAATTCACCCCTCCACTTT.

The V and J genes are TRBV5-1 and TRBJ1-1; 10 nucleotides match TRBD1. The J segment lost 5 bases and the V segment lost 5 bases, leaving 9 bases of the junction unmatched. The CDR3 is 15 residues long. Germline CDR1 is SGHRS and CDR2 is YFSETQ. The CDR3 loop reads CASRAGTGEKTEAFF. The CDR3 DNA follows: TGCGCCAGCAGGGCCGGGACAGGGGAGAAAACTGAAGCTTTCTTT.

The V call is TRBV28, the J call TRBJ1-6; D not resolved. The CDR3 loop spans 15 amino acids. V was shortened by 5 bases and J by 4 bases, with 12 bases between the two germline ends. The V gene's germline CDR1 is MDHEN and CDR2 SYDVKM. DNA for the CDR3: TGTGCCAGCAGTCCGAACCGGGAGTATAATTCACCCCTCCACTTT. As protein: CASSPNREYNSPLHF.

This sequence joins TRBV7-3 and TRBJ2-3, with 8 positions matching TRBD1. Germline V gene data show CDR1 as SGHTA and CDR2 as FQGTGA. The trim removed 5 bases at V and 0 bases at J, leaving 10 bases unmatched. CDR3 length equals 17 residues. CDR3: CASSSATGGISTDTQYF. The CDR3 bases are TGTGCCAGCAGCAGCGCAACAGGGGGGATTAGCACAGATACGCAGTATTTT.

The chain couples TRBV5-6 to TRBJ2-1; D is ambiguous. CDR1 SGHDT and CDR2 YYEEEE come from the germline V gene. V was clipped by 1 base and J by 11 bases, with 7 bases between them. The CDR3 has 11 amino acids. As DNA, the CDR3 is TGTGCCAGCAGCTTGTTACAGCAGCAGTTCTTC. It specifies CASSLLQQQFF.

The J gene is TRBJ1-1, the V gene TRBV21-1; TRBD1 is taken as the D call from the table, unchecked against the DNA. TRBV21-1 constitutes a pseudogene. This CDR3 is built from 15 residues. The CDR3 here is CASSGPGQNFTEAFF. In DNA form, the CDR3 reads TGTGCCAGCAGCGGACCGGGACAGAATTTCACTGAAGCTTTCTTT.

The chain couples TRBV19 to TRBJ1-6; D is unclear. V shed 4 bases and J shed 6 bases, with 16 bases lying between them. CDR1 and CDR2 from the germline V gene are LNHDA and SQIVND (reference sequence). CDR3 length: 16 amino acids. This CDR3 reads CASSSWVAGCNSPLHF. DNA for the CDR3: TGTGCCAGTAGTAGCTGGGTTGCAGGCTGTAATTCACCCCTCCACTTT. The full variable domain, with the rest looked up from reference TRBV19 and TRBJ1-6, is DGGITQSPKYLFRKEGQNVTLSCEQNLNHDAMYWYRQDPGQGLRLIYYSQIVNDFQKGDIAEGYSVSREKKESFPLTVTSAQKNPTAFYLCASSSWVAGCNSPLHFGNGTRLTVT.

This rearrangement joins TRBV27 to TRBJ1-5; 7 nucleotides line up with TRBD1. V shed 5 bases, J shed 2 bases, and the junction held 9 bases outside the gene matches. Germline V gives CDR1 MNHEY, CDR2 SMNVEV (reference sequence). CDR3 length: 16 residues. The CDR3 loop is CASSTMTGMGNQPQHF. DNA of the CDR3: TGTGCCAGCAGTACAATGACAGGGATGGGCAATCAGCCCCAGCATTTT.